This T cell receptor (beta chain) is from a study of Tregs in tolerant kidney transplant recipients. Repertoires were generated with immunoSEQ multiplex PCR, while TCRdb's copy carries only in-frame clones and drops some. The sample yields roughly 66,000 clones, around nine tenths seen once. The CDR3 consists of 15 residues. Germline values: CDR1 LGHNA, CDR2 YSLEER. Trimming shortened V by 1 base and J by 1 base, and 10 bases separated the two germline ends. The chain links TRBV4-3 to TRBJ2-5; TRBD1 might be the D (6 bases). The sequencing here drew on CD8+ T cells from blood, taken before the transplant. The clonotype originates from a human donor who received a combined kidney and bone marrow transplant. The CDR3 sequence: CASSQVGGSQETQYF. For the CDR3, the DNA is TGCGCCAGCAGCCAAGTAGGGGGATCCCAAGAGACCCAGTACTTC.